The 3 T cell receptor beta chains presented below share a single source sample, sequenced in a study of TIL therapy for anti-PD-1-resistant metastatic lung cancer. Time point noted: pre-treatment sample, taken before nivolumab and TIL therapy. This was the immunoSEQ v3 assay. Some clones are missing from TCRdb's copy, which holds only in-frame ones; the method was immunoSEQ multiplex PCR. The table has tens of thousands of clones, about 69% seen once. The material was blood, obtained at baseline. Receptors were obtained from a person aged 25 to 85 with non-small cell lung cancer.

This clone was found once. V is TRBV5-1 and J is TRBJ2-2; 10 nucleotides line up with TRBD1. This CDR3 contains 14 residues. Germline CDR1 reads SGHRS; CDR2 reads YFSETQ. The V gene end was trimmed by 7 bases and the J gene end by 3 bases; junction bases not matched to a gene: 3. The CDR3 loop reads CASSGQGDTGELFF. The DNA of the CDR3 is TGCGCCAGCTCTGGACAGGGGGACACCGGGGAGCTGTTTTTT.

This clone was counted a few times. The chain carries TRBV5-6 and TRBJ1-2; D remains unclear. Germline V gene data show CDR1 as SGHDT and CDR2 as YYEEEE. This CDR3 contains 14 residues. Trimming removed 5 bases at V and 5 bases at J, with 16 bases between. The CDR3 spells CASRASGILYGYTF. CDR3 nucleotide sequence: TGTGCCAGCAGGGCATCCGGGATCCTATATGGCTACACCTTC.

This rearrangement joins TRBV13 to TRBJ2-1, with TRBD1 identical over 8 bases. Losses at the gene ends were 5 bases for V and 1 base for J; bases not matched to a gene: 4. Per the germline V gene, CDR1 is PRHDT and CDR2 is FYEKMQ (reference sequence). This CDR3 is built from 15 residues. The CDR3 reads CASSERQGSYNEQFF. The DNA of the CDR3 is TGTGCCAGCAGCGAAAGACAGGGGTCCTACAATGAGCAGTTCTTC.